The next 27 T cell receptor beta chains were all read from a single sample in a study of blood T cell repertoires in COVID-19. This table comes from immunoSEQ multiplex PCR, and its TCRdb copy is limited to in-frame clones, with some not included. The sample records approximately 320,000 clones, over 85% being singletons. The sequenced material came from peripheral blood. These receptors came from a woman aged 25-40 years with COVID-19, enrolled during active disease.

The rearrangement links TRBV4-1 to TRBJ1-1; 8 bases line up with TRBD1. Germline V CDR1 and CDR2: MGHRA, YSYEKL. This CDR3 has 15 amino acids. V was clipped by 0 bases and J by 8 bases; unmatched bases: 8. The CDR3 reads CASSQEPRDRLEAFF. Here the CDR3 DNA reads TGCGCCAGCAGCCAAGAGCCCAGGGACAGGTTGGAAGCTTTCTTT.

The CDR3 nucleotides are TGTGCCAGCAGTTTATCACCGGGAGCTGCAAACTATGGCTACACCTTC. Amino acids: CASSLSPGAANYGYTF. V usage is TRBV27 and J usage is TRBJ1-2, with D unresolved. The CDR3 totals 16 residues. The V gene's germline CDR1 is MNHEY and CDR2 SMNVEV (reference sequence). Between the trimmed V and J ends, which lost 0 bases and 2 bases, there was a span of 13 bases.

This clone was seen a few times. V usage is TRBV18 and J usage is TRBJ2-2, with 8 positions matching TRBD2. The germline V gene has CDR1 KGHSH and CDR2 LQKENI. V trimming: 0 bases; J trimming: 5 bases; junction bases outside the gene matches: 5. The CDR3 extends over 16 amino acids. The CDR3 DNA reads TGTGCCAGCTCACCACCATCAAGCGGGGGAACCGGGGAGCTGTTTTTT. It yields the protein CASSPPSSGGTGELFF.

The chain joins TRBV30 to TRBJ1-5; 11 nucleotides align to TRBD1. The V and J ends lost 0 bases and 6 bases, in that order; junction bases with no gene match: 4. From germline, CDR1 is GTSNPN and CDR2 SVGIG (reference sequence). The CDR3 totals 15 residues. In DNA form, the CDR3 reads TGTGCCTGGAGTGTCCGGACAGGGGGCAGTCAGCCCCAGCATTTT. This sequence encodes CAWSVRTGGSQPQHF.

V and J are TRBV9 and TRBJ1-6, with D tentatively TRBD1 (5 bases). Germline-derived CDR1 and CDR2 are SGDLS and YYNGEE. V was pared by 0 bases and J by 6 bases, with 7 bases between. This CDR3 is built from 14 residues. The CDR3 loop reads CASSVEGFNSPLHF. CDR3 DNA: TGTGCCAGCAGCGTAGAGGGGTTTAATTCACCCCTCCACTTT.

This clone occurred once. The chain uses TRBV11-2 and TRBJ2-4; TRBD2 matches 9 bases. This CDR3 has 14 amino acids. Trimming cost V 2 bases and J 8 bases; bases outside gene matches: 4. The germline V gene has CDR1 SGHAT and CDR2 FQNNGV. The CDR3 region has the DNA TGTGCCAGCAGCTTAATTAGCGGGGGTGACATTCAGTACTTC. Amino acids: CASSLISGGDIQYF. The full variable domain, with the rest looked up from reference TRBV11-2 and TRBJ2-4, is EAGVAQSPRYKIIEKRQSVAFWCNPISGHATLYWYQQILGQGPKLLIQFQNNGVVDDSQLPKDRFSAERLKGVDSTLKIQPAKLEDSAVYLCASSLISGGDIQYFGAGTRLSVL.

The chain is built from TRBV5-6 and TRBJ2-5; D might be TRBD2 (6 bases). This CDR3 region has 16 residues. CDR1 and CDR2 (germline): SGHDT, YYEEEE. Trimming took off 0 bases at V and 5 bases at J, with 17 bases between the two ends. The CDR3 loop reads CASSLEVVRGLETQYF. CDR3 bases: TGTGCCAGCAGCTTGGAGGTAGTCCGGGGACTGGAGACCCAGTACTTC.

The chain links TRBV14 to TRBJ2-7, with a possible D match to TRBD2 (5 bases). Looked up from germline, CDR1 is SGHDN and CDR2 is FVKESK. There are 15 residues in the CDR3. V lost 4 bases and J lost 3, with 16 bases in between. Written as DNA, the CDR3 is TGTGCCAGCAGCCCAAGAGATTACGGGATCTACGAGCAGTACTTC. It translates to CASSPRDYGIYEQYF. Together with reference TRBV14 and TRBJ2-7, the CDR3 gives the full variable domain: EAGVTQFPSHSVIEKGQTVTLRCDPISGHDNLYWYRRVMGKEIKFLLHFVKESKQDESGMPNNRFLAERTGGTYSTLKVQPAELEDSGVYFCASSPRDYGIYEQYFGPGTRLTVT.

Details on this clone: The junction departs from germline at one end; a sequencing error may be responsible. This sequence joins TRBV18 and TRBJ2-2; D call uncertain. Germline loops: CDR1 KGHSH, CDR2 LQKENI. CDR3 length equals 13 residues. For the CDR3, the DNA is TGTGCCAGCTCGCCACAGTTCGGCGGGGAGCTGTTTTTT. Its translation is CASSPQFGGELFF.

This clone has a handful of counts. V is TRBV2 and J is TRBJ2-7, with 8 nucleotides matching TRBD1. The CDR3 contains 14 residues. V gave up 8 bases and J gave up 2 bases; unmatched junction bases: 8. The germline CDR1 and CDR2 sequences are SNHLY and FYNNEI. CDR3 sequence: CASADGQGPYEQYF. DNA for the CDR3: TGTGCCAGCGCCGATGGACAGGGTCCCTACGAGCAGTACTTC.

CDR3 loop: CASSQRGFGAGNTIYF. The CDR3 DNA reads TGTGCCAGCAGCCAGCGAGGGTTTGGGGCTGGAAACACCATATATTTT. The chain uses TRBV5-4 and TRBJ1-3, with no clear D. Trimming removed 4 bases at V and 2 bases at J, with 16 bases between. Germline V lookup: CDR1 SGHNT, CDR2 YYREEE (reference sequence). This CDR3 spans 16 amino acids.

V is TRBV3-1 (or the pseudogene TRBV3-2) and J is TRBJ1-2, with D perhaps matching TRBD1 (5 bases). The CDR3 loop spans 15 amino acids. Trimming took off 5 bases at V and 3 bases at J, with 16 bases between the two ends. Germline V lookup: CDR1 LGHDT, CDR2 YNNKEL (reference sequence). The CDR3, as DNA: TGTGCCAGCAGCACATCCGGGGGTAAGTACTATGGCTACACCTTC. Translated, it gives CASSTSGGKYYGYTF.

The chain joins TRBV7-9 to TRBJ2-7; tentatively, D is TRBD1 (6 bases). This CDR3 has 12 residues. Germline V gene sequence: CDR1 SEHNR, CDR2 FQNEAQ (reference sequence). V was trimmed by 6 bases and J by 4 bases, leaving 10 bases between them. The DNA of the CDR3 is TGTGCCAGCAGGGCTACAGGGTACGAGCAGTACTTC. It specifies CASRATGYEQYF. Drawing the rest from reference TRBV7-9 and TRBJ2-7, the complete variable domain is DTGVSQNPRHKITKRGQNVTFRCDPISEHNRLYWYRQTLGQGPEFLTYFQNEAQLEKSRLLSDRFSAERPKGSFSTLEIQRTEQGDSAMYLCASRATGYEQYFGPGTRLTVT.

The chain uses TRBV9 and TRBJ1-2; a weak D match, TRBD1 (5 bases). CDR1 SGDLS and CDR2 YYNGEE come from the germline V gene. The CDR3 length is 13 residues. Trimming removed 4 bases at V and 8 bases at J, with 15 bases between. CDR3 protein: CASSLSGLMGYTF. The CDR3 coding sequence is TGTGCCAGCAGCTTATCGGGACTCATGGGCTACACCTTC.

The chain recombines TRBV5-1 with TRBJ1-1, with D tentatively TRBD1 (5 bases). This CDR3 has 14 amino acids. Germline V lookup: CDR1 SGHRS, CDR2 YFSETQ. The V and J ends lost 10 bases and 4 bases respectively, with 20 bases between them. For the CDR3, the DNA is TGCGCCTCCCGGCCTATGTTGGGGGGCACTGAAGCTTTCTTT. This gives the protein CASRPMLGGTEAFF.

The gene calls are TRBV7-9 and TRBJ2-5, with TRBD1 as a possible D gene (6 bases). Germline lookup yields CDR1 SEHNR and CDR2 FQNEAQ (reference sequence). V lost 3 bases, J lost 0 bases, and 8 bases lay in between. This CDR3 is 14 amino acids long. Written as DNA, the CDR3 is TGTGCCAGCAGCTTGACAGGTTACCAAGAGACCCAGTACTTC. It encodes CASSLTGYQETQYF.

The genes are TRBV5-1 and TRBJ2-5; possible D gene TRBD1, 6 bases. V lost 3 bases to trimming and J lost 4 bases, with 13 bases between them. The CDR3 loop spans 14 amino acids. Germline V gene lookup returns CDR1 SGHRS and CDR2 YFSETQ. The CDR3 bases are TGCGCCAGCAGCTCAGGGGTCATGGGAGAGACCCAGTACTTC. It is translated as CASSSGVMGETQYF.

The V and J genes are TRBV19 and TRBJ1-2; D may be TRBD1 (5 bases). The germline V gene has CDR1 LNHDA and CDR2 SQIVND (reference sequence). CDR3 length: 13 residues. V lost 6 bases, J lost 8 bases, and 16 bases lay in between. The CDR3 is CASSPGWLGGYTF. Here the CDR3 DNA reads TGTGCCAGTAGCCCAGGGTGGCTTGGGGGCTACACCTTC.

The V gene is TRBV27, the J gene TRBJ1-5; D is ambiguous. Between the trimmed V and J ends, which lost 5 bases and 5 bases, there was a span of 10 bases. CDR1 MNHEY and CDR2 SMNVEV come from the germline V gene (reference sequence). The CDR3 has 13 amino acids. The CDR3 DNA follows: TGTGCCAGCAGTGAGGGTAACTATCAGCCCCAGCATTTT. As protein: CASSEGNYQPQHF.

This chain uses TRBV9 with TRBJ1-3, with D possibly being TRBD1 (5 bases). Trimming stripped 3 bases from V and 1 base from J, with 11 bases between. Germline assignment: CDR1 SGDLS and CDR2 YYNGEE. The CDR3 covers 15 residues. DNA of the CDR3: TGTGCCAGCAGCGCTCCTCAGGGATCTGGAAACACCATATATTTT. Translation: CASSAPQGSGNTIYF.

This sequence joins TRBV23-1 and TRBJ1-2, with TRBD1 matching over 7 bases. TRBV23-1 has ORF status, its function being uncertain. Trimming removed 9 bases from V and 5 bases from J; junction bases left unmatched: 6. The CDR3 has 12 residues. CDR3 in amino acids: CARGQCFYGYTF. DNA of the CDR3: TGCGCCAGGGGACAGTGCTTTTATGGCTACACCTTC.

The genes are TRBV4-1 and TRBJ1-1, with D perhaps TRBD1 (5 bases). CDR1 MGHRA and CDR2 YSYEKL come from the germline V gene. This CDR3 is 13 amino acids long. V lost 3 bases and J lost 8, with 13 bases in between. CDR3 amino acids: CASSQLGGREAFF. DNA of the CDR3: TGCGCCAGCAGCCAGCTGGGGGGAAGGGAAGCTTTCTTT.

This clone was counted a single time. The chain recombines TRBV19 with TRBJ1-6; TRBD1 matches at 7 bases. The CDR3 contains 18 residues. Germline loops: CDR1 LNHDA, CDR2 SQIVND (reference sequence). V lost 1 base, J lost 7 bases, and 13 bases stayed unmatched. CDR3 DNA sequence: TGTGCCAGTAGTATAGGCCCCGACAGGGCGGAAGGAAATTCACCCCTCCACTTT. It specifies CASSIGPDRAEGNSPLHF.

The V and J genes are TRBV19 and TRBJ2-3; 7 bases map to TRBD2. The CDR3 has 12 amino acids. V was clipped by 1 base and J by 12 bases; unmatched bases: 4. Germline CDR1 LNHDA, CDR2 SQIVND (reference sequence). The CDR3 DNA follows: TGTGCCAGTAGTATAGGTGGGGGGGTTCAGTATTTT. This sequence encodes CASSIGGGVQYF.

This clone appeared once. The chain carries TRBV7-8 and TRBJ2-1; D uncertain. Germline values: CDR1 SGHVS, CDR2 FQNEAQ. The V end lost 8 bases, the J end lost 10 bases, and 21 bases lay between the germline ends. The CDR3 totals 14 residues. CDR3 coding DNA: TGTGCCAGCTCCAATGGTGGGCCTCTCTCGGAGCAGTTCTTC. Its translation is CASSNGGPLSEQFF.

This clone was seen a handful of times. V gene TRBV11-2 combines with J gene TRBJ2-2; 7 positions match TRBD1. CDR1 SGHAT and CDR2 FQNNGV come from the germline V gene. Trimming cost V 5 bases and J 4 bases; bases outside gene matches: 7. The CDR3 has 15 residues. Written as DNA, the CDR3 is TGTGCCAGCAGCCTACGACAGGGCCTCACCGGGGAGCTGTTTTTT. It codes for CASSLRQGLTGELFF.

This clone was found once. The chain uses TRBV11-2 and TRBJ2-2, with a possible D match to TRBD2 (6 bases). This CDR3 has 14 residues. Germline CDR1 and CDR2: SGHAT and FQNNGV. The V end lost 5 bases, the J end lost 6 bases, and 13 bases lay between the germline ends. The CDR3 DNA reads TGTGCCAGCAGCAACGCGGGGCGGCCCGGGGAGCTGTTTTTT. Translated: CASSNAGRPGELFF.